One and the same sample provided the 25 T cell receptor beta chains below, sequenced in a study of vaccination and CD4 T cells after COVID-19. Antigens for these TCRs are unknown. Sequenced with the Oncomine TCR Beta short-read assay was DNA taken from cultured CD4+ T cells. In TCRdb, the PCR reads were re-called with MiXCR into one record per CDR3 protein. The sample lists roughly 10,000 distinct CDR3 sequences; less than 30% were seen once. Sample treatment: approximately nine-day PBMC culture with coronavirus spike peptide pools or control peptides (ViraFEST assay). Here the sequenced sample was CD4+ T cells from blood, cultured in vitro, taken after SARS-CoV-2 vaccination. Receptor source: a human donor who had recovered from COVID-19.

This clonotype has just one count. The chain employs TRBV5-4 and TRBJ2-5; D is possibly TRBD1 (5 bases). The CDR3 loop spans 13 amino acids. The V end was cut by 2 bases, the J end by 3 bases, with 8 bases between. The germline gives CDR1 SGHNT, CDR2 YYREEE (reference sequence). This chain's CDR3 is CASSLDREETQYF. The DNA of the CDR3 is TGTGCCAGCAGCTTAGACAGAGAAGAGACCCAGTACTTC.

Sample share makes this clonotype medium-sized. The V and J genes are TRBV28 and TRBJ1-1, with a weak D call TRBD1 (5 bases). V lost 8 bases and J lost 1, with 20 bases in between. There are 16 residues in the CDR3. Germline lookup yields CDR1 MDHEN and CDR2 SYDVKM. The CDR3 DNA reads as TGTGCCAGCCTTCCCCCCGGGGACTGGAAGAACACTGAAGCTTTCTTT. It codes for CASLPPGDWKNTEAFF.

The chain carries TRBV5-1 and TRBJ2-1; TRBD1 matches 9 bases. V dropped 5 bases and J dropped 3; count of bases not matched to a gene: 6. The CDR3 length is 15 residues. Germline CDR1 and CDR2: SGHRS and YFSETQ. The CDR3 DNA follows: TGCGCCAGCAGATCCGGGACAGGGTTCTACAATGAGCAGTTCTTC. It translates to CASRSGTGFYNEQFF.

The chain couples TRBV27 to TRBJ2-5; no definite D call. V gave up 3 bases and J gave up 2 bases, with 10 bases separating them. Germline assignment: CDR1 MNHEY and CDR2 SMNVEV (reference sequence). The CDR3 sequence is 14 residues long. The CDR3 reads CASSFWLGQETQYF. For the CDR3, the DNA is TGTGCCAGCAGTTTTTGGCTGGGGCAAGAGACCCAGTACTTC.

V gene TRBV6-2 or TRBV6-3 combines with J gene TRBJ2-7, with 9 positions matching TRBD1. The germline V gene encodes CDR1 MNHEY and CDR2 SVGEGT. The CDR3 is made up of 13 amino acids. V lost 7 bases, J lost 7 bases, and 8 bases stayed unmatched. The CDR3 DNA sequence: TGTGCCAGCACCGGGACAGGGTTTCGGGAGCAGTACTTC. Translated: CASTGTGFREQYF.

This clonotype was observed a few times. The V gene is TRBV10-3, the J gene TRBJ2-1, with 9 bases fitting TRBD2. The CDR3 contains 16 residues. In germline, CDR1 is ENHRY, CDR2 SYGVKD. Trimming at V came to 3 bases and at J to 5 bases, leaving 8 bases not matched to a gene. Here the CDR3 DNA reads TGTGCCATCAGTGATAACCAGGGACTAGCTAACAATGAGCAGTTCTTC. Its protein is CAISDNQGLANNEQFF.

By sample fraction, this clonotype is medium-sized. V usage is TRBV20-1 and J usage is TRBJ2-5; TRBD2 might be the D (5 bases). Trimming pared 6 bases from V and 4 bases from J, leaving 9 bases between. This CDR3 comprises 11 residues. The germline CDR1 and CDR2 sequences are DFQATT and SNEGSKA (reference sequence). For the CDR3, the DNA is TGCAGTGCCCCACGGGGAGAGACCCAGTACTTC. This translates into CSAPRGETQYF.

The chain links TRBV7-2 to TRBJ2-7, with 8 bases fitting TRBD2. Per germline, CDR1 SGHTA and CDR2 FQGNSA. J was trimmed by 5 bases and V by 5 bases; bases with no gene match: 8. This CDR3 is 14 amino acids long. The CDR3: CASSPGTSENEQYF. The CDR3 coding sequence is TGTGCCAGCAGCCCCGGGACTAGTGAGAACGAGCAGTACTTC.

The genes are TRBV21-1 and TRBJ2-7; the D call in the table, TRBD1, was not verified against the DNA. TRBV21-1 is a pseudogene segment. The CDR3 has 16 amino acids. CDR3 region: CASSTPVAANPYEQYF. In DNA form, the CDR3 reads TGTGCCAGCAGCACGCCCGTAGCTGCGAACCCCTACGAGCAGTACTTC.

Only a few counts were recorded for this clonotype. V gene TRBV20-1 combines with J gene TRBJ2-7, with 7 positions matching TRBD1. The V gene end was trimmed by 0 bases and the J gene end by 0 bases; junction bases not matched to a gene: 8. This CDR3 is built from 16 residues. CDR1 is DFQATT and CDR2 is SNEGSKA in the germline V gene (reference sequence). The DNA for the CDR3 is TGCAGTGCTAGAGATGTCGGGACAGTGAGCTCCTACGAGCAGTACTTC. This encodes CSARDVGTVSSYEQYF.

This clonotype was observed a handful of times. The chain uses TRBV15 and TRBJ2-1; 9 bases align to TRBD2. The germline V gene has CDR1 LNHNV and CDR2 YYDKDF (reference sequence). The CDR3 totals 18 residues. V lost 5 bases, J lost 11 bases, and 22 bases stayed unmatched. In nucleotides, the CDR3 is TGTGCCACCAGCGGGGATAAATGGGCTAGCGGGGACTATAGGCAGCAGTTCTTC. It translates to CATSGDKWASGDYRQQFF.

This clonotype was observed a handful of times. The gene calls are TRBV20-1 and TRBJ1-5; 8 nucleotides agree with TRBD1. Germline trimming cut 6 bases from V and 3 bases from J; bases unmatched to any gene: 10. The V gene's germline CDR1 is DFQATT and CDR2 SNEGSKA (reference sequence). The CDR3 spans 15 residues. The CDR3: CSAKRQGHNNQPQHF. The CDR3, as DNA: TGCAGTGCCAAACGACAGGGGCATAACAATCAGCCCCAGCATTTT.

The J gene is TRBJ2-1, the V gene TRBV20-1, with 8 bases matching TRBD2. Per the germline V gene, CDR1 is DFQATT and CDR2 is SNEGSKA (reference sequence). The CDR3 runs to 15 residues. Trimming cost V 8 bases and J 5 bases; bases outside gene matches: 14. The CDR3 region is CSSQGVAGLNNEQFF. The CDR3 bases are TGCAGTTCCCAGGGAGTAGCGGGATTAAACAATGAGCAGTTCTTC.

This chain joins TRBV6-1 and TRBJ2-7; 9 positions agree with TRBD1. This CDR3 has 16 amino acids. Trimming cost V 6 bases and J 2 bases; bases outside gene matches: 11. CDR1 is MNHNS and CDR2 is SASEGT in the germline V gene. This chain's CDR3 is CASREGYGQGPYEQYF. The CDR3 DNA is TGTGCCAGCAGGGAGGGGTATGGACAGGGGCCCTACGAGCAGTACTTC.

This chain joins TRBV28 and TRBJ2-7; TRBD1 matches 10 bases. The germline V gene encodes CDR1 MDHEN and CDR2 SYDVKM. There are 15 residues in the CDR3. The J segment lost 6 bases and the V segment lost 4 bases, leaving 9 bases of the junction unmatched. The CDR3 bases are TGTGCCAGCAGTTCAGCCGGGACAGGGGTCTCCGAGCAGTACTTC. Translating gives CASSSAGTGVSEQYF.

This rearrangement joins TRBV20-1 to TRBJ2-3; 8 nucleotides align to TRBD2. CDR3 size: 16 residues. Germline-derived CDR1 and CDR2 are DFQATT and SNEGSKA (reference sequence). The trim removed 0 bases at V and 1 base at J, leaving 6 bases unmatched. CDR3 nucleotides: TGCAGTGCTAGAGATCCAGCTAGCGGGCGCACAGATACGCAGTATTTT. Translating gives CSARDPASGRTDTQYF.

The chain carries TRBV20-1 and TRBJ2-1; TRBD2 agrees at 10 bases. After removal of 5 bases from V and 4 bases from J, the junction contained 17 bases not matched to a gene. Germline lookup yields CDR1 DFQATT and CDR2 SNEGSKA (reference sequence). The CDR3 runs to 18 residues. The CDR3 is CSAPGGTSDNFGYNEQFF. The DNA for the CDR3 is TGCAGTGCTCCGGGGGGGACTAGCGACAACTTCGGGTACAATGAGCAGTTCTTC.

This clonotype was counted a few times. The V call is TRBV21-1, the J call TRBJ2-3. TRBV21-1 is flagged as a pseudogene. There are 11 residues in the CDR3. CDR3 DNA: TGTGCCAGCGGCTACACAGATACGCAGTATTTT. Its protein product is CASGYTDTQYF.

Judged by abundance, this clonotype is medium-sized. The J gene is TRBJ2-5, the V gene TRBV20-1; D gene ambiguous. Trimming cost V 0 bases and J 2 bases, with 7 bases left between them. Germline assignment: CDR1 DFQATT and CDR2 SNEGSKA (reference sequence). There are 13 residues in the CDR3. The CDR3 loop is CSAREGSQETQYF. The CDR3 DNA is TGCAGTGCTAGAGAGGGGTCACAAGAGACCCAGTACTTC.

The table lists this clonotype with a few counts. The V gene is TRBV18, the J gene TRBJ2-5, with D perhaps TRBD1 (5 bases). The CDR3 loop spans 15 amino acids. Trimming shortened V by 0 bases and J by 4 bases, and 12 bases separated the two germline ends. CDR1 and CDR2 from the germline V gene are KGHSH and LQKENI. This chain's CDR3 is CASSPPGRAGETQYF. CDR3 DNA sequence: TGTGCCAGCTCACCACCGGGCAGGGCAGGAGAGACCCAGTACTTC.

The V gene is TRBV6-5, the J gene TRBJ2-7; a weak D match, TRBD2 (7 bases). Germline assignment: CDR1 MNHEY and CDR2 SVGAGI. The V end was cut by 2 bases, the J end by 6 bases, with 11 bases between. The CDR3 spans 13 residues. CDR3 sequence: CASSYRGASEQYF. The CDR3 DNA follows: TGTGCCAGCAGTTACCGGGGGGCGAGCGAGCAGTACTTC.

This clonotype is categorized as medium-sized. The genes are TRBV7-2 and TRBJ2-5, with D possibly called TRBD1 or TRBD2 (5 bases each). The germline CDR1 and CDR2 sequences are SGHTA and FQGNSA. The CDR3 contains 17 residues. Trimming removed 4 bases at V and 0 bases at J, with 18 bases between. CDR3 loop: CASSYGGTGGYQETQYF. The CDR3 coding sequence is TGTGCCAGCAGCTACGGCGGAACAGGCGGGTACCAAGAGACCCAGTACTTC.

The chain carries TRBV28 and TRBJ1-6; 7 bases are a match to TRBD1. V shed 5 bases, J shed 10 bases, and the junction held 14 bases outside the gene matches. Germline V gives CDR1 MDHEN, CDR2 SYDVKM. This CDR3 is built from 16 residues. This CDR3 is CASSDGAQGIGSPLHF. The CDR3 nucleotides are TGTGCCAGCAGTGATGGGGCACAGGGGATAGGCTCACCCCTCCACTTT.

This clonotype qualifies as medium-sized. The chain carries TRBV7-2 and TRBJ2-7; D is ambiguous. The germline gives CDR1 SGHTA, CDR2 FQGNSA. This CDR3 has 11 residues. V was trimmed by 5 bases and J by 2 bases, leaving 4 bases between them. In DNA form, the CDR3 reads TGTGCCAGCAGCGCGACCTACGAGCAGTACTTC. Translating it yields CASSATYEQYF.

The genes are TRBV20-1 and TRBJ2-4; either TRBD1 or TRBD2 may fit D (5 bases each). V was shortened by 5 bases and J by 1 base, with 9 bases between the two germline ends. Germline V gene lookup returns CDR1 DFQATT and CDR2 SNEGSKA (reference sequence). This CDR3 is built from 13 residues. CDR3 coding DNA: TGCAGTGCTGTTGGGGACGCCAAAAACATTCAGTACTTC. The encoded protein is CSAVGDAKNIQYF.